This record concerns one T cell receptor (beta chain) sequence. Its target is not known. Quantitative 5'-RACE with molecular barcodes was used to make the TCR beta libraries. TCRdb called the 5' RACE reads again in MiXCR, with one record for every CDR3 protein. This sample has some 220,000 distinct CDR3 sequences, with 8% to 9% found just once. The data stem from a study of CD8 T cells in ankylosing spondylitis. Study-level points and caveats: What seemed typical of ankylosing spondylitis blood was a TCR beta motif built from about 8 highly homologous variants.

This sequence was found in a female donor with ankylosing spondylitis or in good health (not recorded which). Sequencing used blood, either unsorted or a sorted T cell fraction (not recorded which).

The CDR3 coding sequence is TGTGCCAGCAGCCAAACTAGCGACTGGTACCAAGAGACCCAGTACTTC. As protein: CASSQTSDWYQETQYF. The chain uses TRBV11-2 and TRBJ2-5; 7 nucleotides line up with TRBD2. Germline-derived CDR1 and CDR2 are SGHAT and FQNNGV. V trimming: 5 bases; J trimming: 0 bases; junction bases outside the gene matches: 9. There are 16 residues in the CDR3.